This is a list of T cell receptor beta chains from one sample in a study of T cell responses to AZD1222 COVID-19 vaccine. Sequenced by immunoSEQ multiplex PCR; TCRdb stores in-frame clones only, minus some. In the table there are around 180,000 clones, 75% to 90% of which are singletons. The sample consisted of peripheral blood, taken on day 0 of AZD1222 vaccination. Source of these receptors: an adult in good health. Both conserved end residues are part of each CDR3. A row's size may be missing; if present it is once, few, many or a size class.

J gene	clone size	V gene	CDR3 protein
TRBJ2-3	-	TRBV5-1	CASSLYETGSTDTQYF
TRBJ2-1	-	TRBV24-1	CATSDRTSGRVNEQFF
TRBJ1-4	-	TRBV28	CASRSDGATNEKLFF
TRBJ2-7	-	TRBV11-2	CASSLMGGTYEQYF
TRBJ2-7	-	TRBV27	CASSLFPASGSTEQYF
TRBJ1-2	-	TRBV2	CASRTGLRGYTF
TRBJ2-7	-	TRBV12-3/TRBV12-4	CASSLNGNYEQYF
TRBJ2-1	few	TRBV28	CATSRQQKQFF
TRBJ2-1	-	TRBV7-8	CASSLLAGAYSYNEQFF
TRBJ2-5	-	TRBV5-4	CASSLGQGGVETQYF
TRBJ2-3	-	TRBV18	CASSRAGGAWADTQYF
TRBJ2-5	-	TRBV5-4	CASSLPIAGGQETQYF
TRBJ2-1	-	TRBV19	CASSSHGGNEQFF
TRBJ1-2	-	TRBV27	CASSLQDRPPDNYGYTF
TRBJ2-1	-	TRBV5-1	CATGREGLDEQFF